This T cell receptor beta chain is drawn from a study of cytomegalovirus exposure and HLA in healthy donors. General observations from the study: The study recorded 160 or so TCR beta chains that were cytomegalovirus-associated.

The germline gives CDR1 MNHEY, CDR2 SMNVEV (reference sequence). With 8 bases removed from V and 0 bases from J, the gap between germline ends came to 16 bases. The CDR3 totals 15 residues. A note on this clone: Its antigen remains unknown.

This table comes from immunoSEQ multiplex PCR, and its TCRdb copy is limited to in-frame clones, with some not included. The table lists tens of thousands of clones, roughly 93% of them singletons. This receptor was taken from a man aged 18 to 30 in good health and CMV-seronegative. The sample taken for sequencing was PBMCs. The rearrangement links TRBV27 to TRBJ1-2, with a possible D match to TRBD1 (5 bases). CDR3 sequence reads: CASGTGPNPNYGYTF. The CDR3 DNA follows: TGTGCCAGCGGAACAGGCCCCAACCCTAACTATGGCTACACCTTC.